This passage covers 11 T cell receptor beta chains from one sample sequenced in a study of CD8+ T cells in alopecia areata. Reverse transcription of extracted RNA yielded cDNA, which provided the sequencing template. TCRdb's table, derived via immunoSEQ multiplex PCR, lists solely in-frame clones and lacks some. Of roughly 250,000 clones in the sample, 60% were seen once. This sample's treatment: oral pan-JAK inhibitor, 5-10 mg twice daily. The material was CD4+ T cells sorted from blood, obtained around week 52, from a patient treated with tofacitinib. These receptor sequences come from a human donor with alopecia areata.

The chain uses TRBV6-5 and TRBJ2-4, with D unresolved. This CDR3 comprises 16 residues. Per the germline V gene, CDR1 is MNHEY and CDR2 is SVGAGI. Trimming cost V 1 base and J 1 base, with 11 bases left between them. As DNA, the CDR3 is TGTGCCAGCAGTTACTTCGGCCCTGGGGCCAAAAACATTCAGTACTTC. Translated, it gives CASSYFGPGAKNIQYF.

This rearrangement joins TRBV30 to TRBJ1-5; no clear D gene. The CDR3 loop spans 16 amino acids. Germline V CDR1 and CDR2: GTSNPN, SVGIG (reference sequence). Trimming stripped 0 bases from V and 5 bases from J, with 17 bases between. The CDR3 reads CAWSVQGRGRDQPQHF. The CDR3 nucleotides read TGTGCCTGGAGTGTACAAGGGCGAGGGAGAGATCAGCCCCAGCATTTT.

The chain joins TRBV25-1 to TRBJ2-7, with TRBD1 matching 8 bases. V trimming: 1 base; J trimming: 6 bases; junction bases outside the gene matches: 8. Germline V gene data show CDR1 as MGHDK and CDR2 as SYGVNS. This CDR3 spans 15 amino acids. Here the CDR3 reads CASSESGTGIGEQYF. For the CDR3, the DNA is TGTGCCAGCAGTGAATCGGGGACAGGAATAGGCGAGCAGTACTTC.

This clone was counted a few times. The sample has other DNA sequences that encode this CDR3 too. The chain couples TRBV13 to TRBJ1-6, with 7 bases matching TRBD1. This CDR3 is 13 amino acids long. V lost 3 bases, J lost 9 bases, and 2 bases stayed unmatched. Germline-derived CDR1 and CDR2 are PRHDT and FYEKMQ (reference sequence). The CDR3 bases are TGTGCCAGCAGCTTGAACAGGGGTTCACCCCTCCACTTT. Residues: CASSLNRGSPLHF.

Comments on this clone: Within the sample, other DNA sequences also encode this same CDR3. CDR3 DNA: TGTGCCAGCAGTTCGAACTATGGCTACACCTTC. As protein: CASSSNYGYTF. The J gene is TRBJ1-2, the V gene TRBV7-2; D unclear. The CDR3 totals 11 residues. V was pared by 6 bases and J by 2 bases, with 4 bases between. Germline CDR1 is SGHTA and CDR2 is FQGNSA.

As for this clone: The sample has other DNA sequences that encode this CDR3 too. The chain joins TRBV27 to TRBJ2-6; unclear D gene. CDR1 and CDR2 from the germline V gene are MNHEY and SMNVEV (reference sequence). The germline V and J ends were trimmed by 6 bases and 1 base, with 4 bases remaining between them. There are 13 residues in the CDR3. The CDR3 protein is CASRLSGANVLTF. The CDR3 region has the DNA TGTGCCAGCAGGCTTTCTGGGGCCAACGTCCTGACTTTC. The whole variable domain, filled in from reference TRBV27 and TRBJ2-6, reads EAQVTQNPRYLITVTGKKLTVTCSQNMNHEYMSWYRQDPGLGLRQIYYSMNVEVTDKGDVPEGYKVSRKEKRNFPLILESPSPNQTSLYFCASRLSGANVLTFGAGSRLTVL.

The chain recombines TRBV7-8 with TRBJ2-7; D tentatively reads TRBD1 or TRBD2 (5 bases each). The CDR3 is 15 residues long. Germline V lookup: CDR1 SGHVS, CDR2 FQNEAQ. V was trimmed by 4 bases and J by 3 bases, leaving 16 bases between them. The CDR3 nucleotides are TGTGCCAGCAGCTCAAGAACCGGGACGAGCTACGAGCAGTACTTC. This translates into CASSSRTGTSYEQYF.

The V gene is TRBV25-1, the J gene TRBJ2-4; D remains ambiguous. CDR3 length equals 11 residues. The germline CDR1 and CDR2 sequences are MGHDK and SYGVNS. Trimming stripped 7 bases from V and 2 bases from J, with 3 bases between. CDR3 in DNA: TGTGCCAGCACCTCCAAAAACATTCAGTACTTC. Residues: CASTSKNIQYF.

The V and J genes are TRBV18 and TRBJ2-5; D is possibly TRBD1 or TRBD2 (5 bases each). CDR3 length equals 15 residues. Germline V CDR1 and CDR2: KGHSH, LQKENI. Trimming left V 3 bases short and J 4 bases short, with 15 bases between. CDR3 in DNA: TGTGCCAGCTCACCTCCGGGACGCCGTGGAGAGACCCAGTACTTC. It codes for CASSPPGRRGETQYF.

This rearrangement joins TRBV10-3 to TRBJ1-2, with TRBD1 as a possible D gene (6 bases). V lost 3 bases and J 8 bases, leaving 16 bases between the germline ends. The CDR3 contains 14 residues. Germline CDR1 ENHRY, CDR2 SYGVKD. The CDR3, as DNA: TGTGCCATCAGTGATCAGTACAGGGATGAGGGCTACACCTTC. Its translation: CAISDQYRDEGYTF.

The V gene is TRBV29-1, the J gene TRBJ1-2; 10 positions agree with TRBD1. With 8 bases clipped from V and 5 bases from J, the junction kept 8 bases outside the gene matches. Per the germline V gene, CDR1 is SQVTM and CDR2 is ANQGSEA. The CDR3 contains 13 residues. CDR3 loop: CSLRQGADYGYTF. DNA of the CDR3: TGCAGCCTCAGACAGGGGGCGGATTATGGCTACACCTTC.